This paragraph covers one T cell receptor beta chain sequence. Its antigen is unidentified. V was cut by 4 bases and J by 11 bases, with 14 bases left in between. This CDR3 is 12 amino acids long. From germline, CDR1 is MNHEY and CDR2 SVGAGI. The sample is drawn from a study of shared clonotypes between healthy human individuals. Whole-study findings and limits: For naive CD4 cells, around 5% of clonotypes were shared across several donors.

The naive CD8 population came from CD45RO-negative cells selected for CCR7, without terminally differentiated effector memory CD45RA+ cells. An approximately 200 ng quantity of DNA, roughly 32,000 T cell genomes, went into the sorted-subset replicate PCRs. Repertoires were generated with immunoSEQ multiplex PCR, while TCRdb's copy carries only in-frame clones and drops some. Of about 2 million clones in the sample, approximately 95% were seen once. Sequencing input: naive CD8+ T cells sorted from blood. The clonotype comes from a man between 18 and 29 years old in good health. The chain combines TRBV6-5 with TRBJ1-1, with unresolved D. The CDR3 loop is CASSFYRGEAFF. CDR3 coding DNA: TGTGCCAGCAGTTTCTACAGAGGCGAGGCTTTCTTT.